These 2 T cell receptor beta chains were all obtained from the same sample, sequenced in a study of blood T cell repertoires in COVID-19. Sequencing used immunoSEQ multiplex PCR; TCRdb keeps in-frame clones, though not all of them. The sample has approximately 140,000 clones, 88% seen once. Sequencing was carried out using peripheral blood. Receptor source: a woman aged 55 to 70 with acute or convalescent COVID-19.

The chain joins TRBV7-9 to TRBJ1-1; tentatively, D is TRBD1 (5 bases). CDR1 is SEHNR, CDR2 FQNEAQ, per germline (reference sequence). The ends were cut back, 1 base at V and 2 bases at J, with 8 bases in the middle. This CDR3 contains 14 residues. The CDR3 nucleotides are TGTGCCAGCAGCTTAGGACAGCCTAACACTGAAGCTTTCTTT. Its protein is CASSLGQPNTEAFF.

This sequence joins TRBV7-2 and TRBJ1-3; TRBD1 aligns across 7 bases. The CDR3 runs 15 residues. The germline V gene has CDR1 SGHTA and CDR2 FQGNSA. V lost 0 bases and J lost 4; bases outside the gene matches: 3. The CDR3 DNA follows: TGTGCCAGCAGCTTAGCCCCAGGGGGAGGAAACACCATATATTTT. Encoded protein: CASSLAPGGGNTIYF.